What follows are 26 T cell receptor beta chains derived from one specimen sequenced in a study of Ad26.COV2.S vaccination and SARS-CoV-2 variants. Sequencing used immunoSEQ multiplex PCR; TCRdb keeps in-frame clones, though not all of them. This sample has 300,000 to 400,000 clones, with roughly 91% found just once. The treatment here: roughly 18 received Ad26.COV2.S at low or high dose, single or two shots; 5 received placebo; per-sample allocation not given. Vaccine and placebo recipients were sampled on day 63 after the first injection. This sample comprised peripheral blood, obtained in a trial of Ad26.COV2.S vaccine versus placebo. These receptors were obtained from a person between 18 and 65 years old who received the Ad26.COV2.S COVID-19 vaccine or a placebo.

The chain employs TRBV29-1 and TRBJ1-4; D is perhaps TRBD1 (5 bases). Trimming left V 7 bases short and J 5 bases short, with 14 bases between. The CDR3 contains 13 residues. The germline CDR1 and CDR2 sequences are SQVTM and ANQGSEA. DNA of the CDR3: TGCAGCGGAGGGGACGGAGGGAATGAAAAACTGTTTTTT. It translates to CSGGDGGNEKLFF.

As DNA, the CDR3 is TGCAGCGTTGAAGGGCAGGGGGCTGGTGGCTACACCTTC. This translates into CSVEGQGAGGYTF. This chain links TRBV29-1 with TRBJ1-2; 8 nucleotides match TRBD1. V gave up 1 base and J gave up 7 bases; unmatched junction bases: 5. The CDR3 loop spans 13 amino acids. Germline CDR1 reads SQVTM; CDR2 reads ANQGSEA.

V and J are TRBV12-3 or TRBV12-4 and TRBJ2-3, with D uncertain. The CDR3 loop spans 12 amino acids. Trimming pared 2 bases from V and 7 bases from J, leaving 7 bases between. CDR3 sequence: CASSLTFNTQYF. The DNA of the CDR3 is TGTGCCAGCAGTTTAACCTTCAATACGCAGTATTTT.

This chain joins TRBV19 and TRBJ2-7; D gene ambiguous. Germline V gene data show CDR1 as LNHDA and CDR2 as SQIVND (reference sequence). V was trimmed by 11 bases and J by 5 bases, leaving 7 bases between them. CDR3 length equals 9 residues. The CDR3 coding sequence is TGTGCCCCCACCCACGAGCAGTACTTC. Translated, it gives CAPTHEQYF.

The chain combines TRBV15 with TRBJ2-7; 7 bases match TRBD1. CDR1 and CDR2 from the germline V gene are LNHNV and YYDKDF (reference sequence). The CDR3 extends over 15 amino acids. V lost 1 base, J lost 0 bases, and 3 bases stayed unmatched. The CDR3 DNA follows: TGTGCCACCAGCAGAGCCCGGGACAGCTCCTACGAGCAGTACTTC. Residues: CATSRARDSSYEQYF.

The V call is TRBV3-1 (or the pseudogene TRBV3-2), the J call TRBJ2-7, with 12 bases that match TRBD1. The J segment lost 5 bases and the V segment lost 4 bases, leaving 3 bases of the junction unmatched. From germline, CDR1 is LGHDT and CDR2 YNNKEL (reference sequence). The CDR3 runs to 14 residues. This chain's CDR3 is CASSPGQGADEQYF. The DNA for the CDR3 is TGTGCCAGCAGCCCGGGACAGGGGGCGGACGAGCAGTACTTC.

The rearrangement joins TRBV11-1 to TRBJ2-7; no reliable D call. The V gene lost 3 bases and the J gene lost 2 bases, with 11 bases spanning the gap. Germline CDR1 and CDR2: SGHAT and FQDESV (reference sequence). There are 14 residues in the CDR3. This CDR3 is CASSFGTQTYEQYF. The CDR3 DNA follows: TGTGCCAGCAGCTTTGGCACGCAGACCTACGAGCAGTACTTC.

In its sample, this clone was seen once. J is TRBJ1-6 and V is TRBV27; D gene ambiguous. The germline V gene encodes CDR1 MNHEY and CDR2 SMNVEV (reference sequence). This CDR3 comprises 13 residues. V was shortened by 5 bases and J by 10 bases, with 12 bases between the two germline ends. CDR3 amino acids: CASSPHSGSPLHF. CDR3 coding DNA: TGTGCCAGCAGTCCTCACTCTGGCTCACCCCTCCACTTT.

The chain uses TRBV5-1 and TRBJ2-1; maybe TRBD2 (6 bases). The CDR3 sequence is 14 residues long. From germline, CDR1 is SGHRS and CDR2 YFSETQ. The germline V and J ends were trimmed by 0 bases and 9 bases, with 13 bases remaining between them. The CDR3 DNA follows: TGCGCCAGCAGCTTGGTAGTTGAGGGAGGTGAGCAGTTCTTC. It yields the protein CASSLVVEGGEQFF.

The chain couples TRBV28 to TRBJ2-7; possibly TRBD1 for D (6 bases). The germline gives CDR1 MDHEN, CDR2 SYDVKM. This CDR3 is built from 16 residues. Deletions cut 4 bases from V and 5 bases from J, with 21 bases between. CDR3 DNA sequence: TGTGCCAGCAGTTACCCCTCAGGGGCGATGAGTGACGAGCAGTACTTC. Translated: CASSYPSGAMSDEQYF. The variable domain in full, with the rest retrieved from reference TRBV28 and TRBJ2-7, is DVKVTQSSRYLVKRTGEKVFLECVQDMDHENMFWYRQDPGLGLRLIYFSYDVKMKEKGDIPEGYSVSREKKERFSLILESASTNQTSMYLCASSYPSGAMSDEQYFGPGTRLTVT.

The chain has TRBV11-2 and TRBJ2-1; tentative D call: TRBD2 (6 bases). Germline V gene data show CDR1 as SGHAT and CDR2 as FQNNGV. The CDR3 length is 14 residues. V shed 2 bases and J shed 10 bases, with 15 bases lying between them. CDR3 bases: TGTGCCAGCAGCTTATTATTAGGAGGGCGAGAGCAGTTCTTC. It yields the protein CASSLLLGGREQFF. The full variable domain, with the rest looked up from reference TRBV11-2 and TRBJ2-1, is EAGVAQSPRYKIIEKRQSVAFWCNPISGHATLYWYQQILGQGPKLLIQFQNNGVVDDSQLPKDRFSAERLKGVDSTLKIQPAKLEDSAVYLCASSLLLGGREQFFGPGTRLTVL.

V and J are TRBV7-3 and TRBJ2-1; 10 bases align to TRBD2. Unmatched junction bases numbered 5, after V lost 8 bases and J lost 7 bases. From germline, CDR1 is SGHTA and CDR2 FQGTGA. The CDR3 is made up of 13 amino acids. CDR3 coding DNA: TGTGCCAGCGCTAGCGGGAGAGGGAATGAGCAGTTCTTC. This gives the protein CASASGRGNEQFF.

The chain recombines TRBV7-2 with TRBJ2-1, with a possible D match to TRBD2 (6 bases). Germline lookup yields CDR1 SGHTA and CDR2 FQGNSA. The V end was cut by 0 bases, the J end by 4 bases, with 13 bases between. The CDR3 consists of 16 residues. CDR3 protein: CASSLATGATYNEQFF. In nucleotides, the CDR3 is TGTGCCAGCAGCTTAGCTACGGGAGCCACATACAATGAGCAGTTCTTC.

The chain has TRBV18 and TRBJ2-7; a possible D gene is TRBD1 (5 bases). The CDR3 covers 14 residues. CDR1 and CDR2 (germline): KGHSH, LQKENI. The V and J ends lost 2 bases and 3 bases respectively, with 11 bases between them. CDR3 bases: TGTGCCAGCTCACCAGGTAGGGGCCACTACGAGCAGTACTTC. Translating it yields CASSPGRGHYEQYF. The full variable domain, in which reference TRBV18 and TRBJ2-7 provide the parts outside the CDR3, is NAGVMQNPRHLVRRRGQEARLRCSPMKGHSHVYWYRQLPEEGLKFMVYLQKENIIDESGMPKERFSAEFPKEGPSILRIQQVVRGDSAAYFCASSPGRGHYEQYFGPGTRLTVT.

The rearrangement uses TRBV9 and TRBJ1-5; the D gene is possibly TRBD1 (5 bases). Trimming removed 4 bases from V and 6 bases from J, with 14 bases in between. Germline V gene lookup returns CDR1 SGDLS and CDR2 YYNGEE. The CDR3 length is 14 residues. The CDR3 is CASSPHGGRQPQHF. CDR3 nucleotides: TGTGCCAGCAGCCCGCATGGGGGTCGTCAGCCCCAGCATTTT. Complete variable domain (other parts from reference TRBV9 and TRBJ1-5): DSGVTQTPKHLITATGQRVTLRCSPRSGDLSVYWYQQSLDQGLQFLIQYYNGEERAKGNILERFSAQQFPDLHSELNLSSLELGDSALYFCASSPHGGRQPQHFGDGTRLSIL.

Worth noting for this clone: Other DNA sequences in the sample encode the same CDR3. V gene TRBV7-9 combines with J gene TRBJ2-6; no firm D call. Germline V gene sequence: CDR1 SEHNR, CDR2 FQNEAQ (reference sequence). CDR3 length: 13 amino acids. V was trimmed by 3 bases and J by 0 bases, leaving 0 bases between them. The CDR3 sequence is CASSFSGANVLTF. CDR3 nucleotide sequence: TGTGCCAGCAGCTTCTCTGGGGCCAACGTCCTGACTTTC. Full variable domain (rest looked up from reference TRBV7-9 and TRBJ2-6): DTGVSQNPRHKITKRGQNVTFRCDPISEHNRLYWYRQTLGQGPEFLTYFQNEAQLEKSRLLSDRFSAERPKGSFSTLEIQRTEQGDSAMYLCASSFSGANVLTFGAGSRLTVL.

The rearrangement joins TRBV21-1 to TRBJ2-4; the D call TRBD1 from the table was never checked on the DNA. TRBV21-1 is marked as a pseudogene. This CDR3 has 16 amino acids. CDR3 region: CASSKDRGGDKNIQYF. In nucleotides, the CDR3 is TGTGCCAGCAGCAAGGACAGGGGAGGGGACAAAAACATTCAGTACTTC.

The chain employs TRBV7-9 and TRBJ2-7; perhaps D is TRBD1 or TRBD2 (5 bases each). V lost 0 bases and J lost 1, with 10 bases in between. This CDR3 region has 15 residues. The germline gives CDR1 SEHNR, CDR2 FQNEAQ (reference sequence). CDR3: CASSLAAGTSYEQYF. Written as DNA, the CDR3 is TGTGCCAGCAGCTTAGCGGCCGGGACGTCCTACGAGCAGTACTTC. Full variable domain (remainder filled in from reference TRBV7-9 and TRBJ2-7): DTGVSQNPRHKITKRGQNVTFRCDPISEHNRLYWYRQTLGQGPEFLTYFQNEAQLEKSRLLSDRFSAERPKGSFSTLEIQRTEQGDSAMYLCASSLAAGTSYEQYFGPGTRLTVT.

J is TRBJ1-2 and V is TRBV29-1; D is undetermined. Germline V gene data show CDR1 as SQVTM and CDR2 as ANQGSEA. The CDR3 totals 12 residues. V lost 1 base, J lost 8 bases, and 11 bases lay in between. The CDR3 nucleotides read TGCAGCGTTGAAGGAGTGGGCAGAGGCTACACCTTC. Translating it yields CSVEGVGRGYTF. The whole variable domain, remainder taken from reference TRBV29-1 and TRBJ1-2, is SAVISQKPSRDICQRGTSLTIQCQVDSQVTMMFWYRQQPGQSLTLIATANQGSEATYESGFVIDKFPISRPNLTFSTLTVSNMSPEDSSIYLCSVEGVGRGYTFGSGTRLTVV.

The chain recombines TRBV10-1 with TRBJ2-3; D is unresolved. V was trimmed by 4 bases and J by 2 bases, leaving 10 bases between them. The CDR3 runs 14 residues. Per germline, CDR1 WNHNN and CDR2 SYGVQD (reference sequence). This CDR3 is CASSAGESTDTQYF. The CDR3 DNA reads TGCGCCAGCAGTGCTGGCGAATCCACAGATACGCAGTATTTT.

This chain links TRBV28 with TRBJ1-2; unclear D gene. The ends were cut back, 5 bases at V and 4 bases at J, with 11 bases in the middle. CDR3 length: 13 residues. Per germline, CDR1 MDHEN and CDR2 SYDVKM. In DNA, the CDR3 is TGTGCCAGCAGTGTTGATAACCTCTATGGCTACACCTTC. Protein sequence: CASSVDNLYGYTF.

This sequence joins TRBV3-1 (or the pseudogene TRBV3-2) and TRBJ1-2, with 7 nucleotides matching TRBD1. The CDR3 runs 14 residues. Germline trimming cut 1 base from V and 8 bases from J; bases unmatched to any gene: 7. Germline lookup yields CDR1 LGHDT and CDR2 YNNKEL (reference sequence). The CDR3 is CASSQVGGTDGYTF. For the CDR3, the DNA is TGTGCCAGCAGCCAAGTGGGAGGGACAGACGGCTACACCTTC.

This chain connects TRBV7-9 to TRBJ2-5; 14 nucleotides align to TRBD2. CDR3 length: 19 residues. With 1 base clipped from V and 4 bases from J, the junction kept 11 bases outside the gene matches. The V gene's germline CDR1 is SEHNR and CDR2 FQNEAQ (reference sequence). DNA of the CDR3: TGTGCCAGCAGCTTAGACCGGACTAGCGGGAGGATCTCGAGAGAGACCCAGTACTTC. Its protein product is CASSLDRTSGRISRETQYF.

The rearrangement joins TRBV28 to TRBJ1-1, with 9 bases fitting TRBD1. The CDR3 loop spans 14 amino acids. V was pared by 3 bases and J by 3 bases, with 2 bases of the junction left unmatched. Germline CDR1 is MDHEN and CDR2 is SYDVKM. CDR3 DNA: TGTGCCAGCAGTTTCCGGGACAGGGACACTGAAGCTTTCTTT. Protein product: CASSFRDRDTEAFF.

The chain links TRBV14 to TRBJ1-5; D not resolved. The ends were cut back, 2 bases at V and 2 bases at J, with 7 bases in the middle. Germline values: CDR1 SGHDN, CDR2 FVKESK. The CDR3 sequence is 14 residues long. The CDR3 bases are TGTGCCAGCAGCCAATATGGGGGCAATCAGCCCCAGCATTTT. It yields the protein CASSQYGGNQPQHF.

The rearrangement links TRBV7-9 to TRBJ2-7; 10 nucleotides agree with TRBD2. This CDR3 comprises 15 residues. From germline, CDR1 is SEHNR and CDR2 FQNEAQ (reference sequence). V trimming: 2 bases; J trimming: 3 bases; junction bases outside the gene matches: 4. Here the CDR3 DNA reads TGTGCCAGCAGCTTAAGCTCTAGCGGGAGCTACGAGCAGTACTTC. Amino acid sequence: CASSLSSSGSYEQYF.